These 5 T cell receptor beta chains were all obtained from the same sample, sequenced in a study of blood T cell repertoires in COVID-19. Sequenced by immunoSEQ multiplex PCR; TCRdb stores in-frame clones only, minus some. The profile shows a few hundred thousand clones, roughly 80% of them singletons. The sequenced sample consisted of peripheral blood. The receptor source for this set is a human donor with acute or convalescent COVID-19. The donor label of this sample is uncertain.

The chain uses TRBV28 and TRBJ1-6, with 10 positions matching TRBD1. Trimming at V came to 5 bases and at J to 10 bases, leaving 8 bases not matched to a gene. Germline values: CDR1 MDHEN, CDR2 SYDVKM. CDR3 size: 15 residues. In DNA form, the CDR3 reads TGTGCCAGCAGTCCGTCGGACAGGGGGAACTCACCCCTCCACTTT. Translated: CASSPSDRGNSPLHF.

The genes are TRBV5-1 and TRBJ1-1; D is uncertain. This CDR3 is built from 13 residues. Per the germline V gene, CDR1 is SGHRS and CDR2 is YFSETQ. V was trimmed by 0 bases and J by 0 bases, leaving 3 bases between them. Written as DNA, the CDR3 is TGCGCCAGCAGCTTGGTAATGAACACTGAAGCTTTCTTT. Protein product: CASSLVMNTEAFF.

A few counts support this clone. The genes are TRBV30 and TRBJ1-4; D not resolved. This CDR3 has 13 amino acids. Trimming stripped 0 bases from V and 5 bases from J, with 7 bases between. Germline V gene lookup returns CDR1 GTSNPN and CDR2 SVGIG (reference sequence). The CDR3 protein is CAWSVNRNEKLFF. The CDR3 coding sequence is TGTGCCTGGAGTGTAAATAGAAATGAAAAACTGTTTTTT.

Written as DNA, the CDR3 is TGTGCCAGCAGGGAGGACAGGGGTACTTACGAGCAGTACTTC. Translating gives CASREDRGTYEQYF. The J gene is TRBJ2-7, the V gene TRBV6-5; 9 bases agree with TRBD1. The length of the CDR3 is 14 residues. J was trimmed by 4 bases and V by 6 bases; bases with no gene match: 7. Germline CDR1 and CDR2: MNHEY and SVGAGI.

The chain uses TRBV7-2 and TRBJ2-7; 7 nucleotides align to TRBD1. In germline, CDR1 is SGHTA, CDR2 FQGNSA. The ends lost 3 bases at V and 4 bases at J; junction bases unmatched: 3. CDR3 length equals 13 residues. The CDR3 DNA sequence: TGTGCCAGCAGCTTTGACAGGGAGTACGAGCAGTACTTC. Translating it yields CASSFDREYEQYF.